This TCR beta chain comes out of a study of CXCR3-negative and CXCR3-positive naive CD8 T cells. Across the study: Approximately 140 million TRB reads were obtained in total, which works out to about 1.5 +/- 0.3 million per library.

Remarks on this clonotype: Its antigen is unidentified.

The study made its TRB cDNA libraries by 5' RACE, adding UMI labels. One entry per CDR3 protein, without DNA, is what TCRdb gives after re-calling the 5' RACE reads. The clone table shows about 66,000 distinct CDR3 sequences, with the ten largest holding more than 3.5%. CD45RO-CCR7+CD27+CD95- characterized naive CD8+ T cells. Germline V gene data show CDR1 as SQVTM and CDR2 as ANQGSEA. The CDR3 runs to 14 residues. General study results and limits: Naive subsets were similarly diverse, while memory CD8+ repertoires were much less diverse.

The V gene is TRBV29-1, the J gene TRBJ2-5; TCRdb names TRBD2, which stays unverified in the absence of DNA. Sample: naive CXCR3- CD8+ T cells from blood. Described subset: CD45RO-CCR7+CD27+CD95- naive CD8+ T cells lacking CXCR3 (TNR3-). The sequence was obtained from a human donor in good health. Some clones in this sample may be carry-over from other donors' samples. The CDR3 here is CSVGPLALQETQYF.